The rows below give T cell receptor beta chains drawn from one sample of a study of neoadjuvant anti-PD-1 for oral cavity cancer. The table came from immunoSEQ multiplex PCR; TCRdb's copy has only in-frame clones and leaves some out. The table records approximately 67,000 clones, around 82% of them present only once. Here the sequenced sample was PBMCs, taken before nivolumab (anti-PD-1) treatment. The receptors here all came from a person between 40 and 85 years old with oral cavity squamous cell carcinoma. Each CDR3 is given with its conserved first and last residue. D genes are given only for firm matches. Rows give clone size only sometimes, using once, few, many, or a class for an expanded clone.

V gene: TRBV7-8
J gene: TRBJ2-2
D gene: TRBD1
clone size: NA
CDR3 DNA: TGTGCCAGCAGCGTAAGGTCCTGGACAGGGGCGAACACCGGGGAGCTGTTTTTT
CDR3 protein: CASSVRSWTGANTGELFF

V gene: TRBV7-3
J gene: TRBJ1-2
D gene: TRBD1
clone size: NA
CDR3 DNA: TGTGCCAGCAGCCCCCGATCCGGACAGGAGTATGGCTACACCTTC
CDR3 protein: CASSPRSGQEYGYTF

V gene: TRBV5-4
J gene: TRBJ2-3
D gene: NA
clone size: once
CDR3 DNA: TGTGCCAGCAGCCAAACGCAGCGTTTTACAGATACGCAGTATTTT
CDR3 protein: CASSQTQRFTDTQYF

V gene: TRBV10-3
J gene: TRBJ1-1
D gene: NA
clone size: NA
CDR3 DNA: TGTGCCATCAGCCAAGACACTGAAGCTTTCTTT
CDR3 protein: CAISQDTEAFF

V gene: TRBV2
J gene: TRBJ1-2
D gene: NA
clone size: NA
CDR3 DNA: TGTGCCAGCAGGCCAGGTCCGGAGGGCTACACCTTC
CDR3 protein: CASRPGPEGYTF

V gene: TRBV6-5
J gene: TRBJ1-2
D gene: NA
clone size: NA
CDR3 DNA: TGTGCCAGCAGTTACGACAGGTCGGACTATGGCTACACCTTC
CDR3 protein: CASSYDRSDYGYTF

V gene: TRBV2
J gene: TRBJ2-7
D gene: NA
clone size: NA
CDR3 DNA: TGTGCCAGCAGTGAGGCGTTGGGGGCATCGGGCGAGCAGTACTTC
CDR3 protein: CASSEALGASGEQYF

V gene: TRBV4-1
J gene: TRBJ1-2
D gene: NA
clone size: NA
CDR3 DNA: TGCGCCAGCAGCCAAGAGGACAATTACTATGGCTACACCTTC
CDR3 protein: CASSQEDNYYGYTF

V gene: TRBV19
J gene: TRBJ2-7
D gene: NA
clone size: NA
CDR3 DNA: TGTGCCAGTAGTATCGGGTTGGCCTGGGGGTCGTACGAGCAGTACTTC
CDR3 protein: CASSIGLAWGSYEQYF

V gene: TRBV25-1
J gene: TRBJ1-1
D gene: NA
clone size: NA
CDR3 DNA: TGTGCCAGCAGTGCGAATTGGGGGGTGAAGGCTTTCTTT
CDR3 protein: CASSANWGVKAFF

V gene: TRBV6-5
J gene: TRBJ1-2
D gene: TRBD1
clone size: NA
CDR3 DNA: TGTGCCAGCAGTGGGGACAGGGCGGGCAACTATGGCTACACCTTC
CDR3 protein: CASSGDRAGNYGYTF

V gene: TRBV30
J gene: TRBJ1-6
D gene: NA
clone size: NA
CDR3 DNA: TGTGCCCGGAGGCCTCGGGGTTCCTATAATTCACCCCTCCACTTT
CDR3 protein: CARRPRGSYNSPLHF

V gene: TRBV5-1
J gene: TRBJ1-5
D gene: NA
clone size: NA
CDR3 DNA: TGCGCCAGCAGCCCCCTGGGAGGGGATCAGCCCCAGCATTTT
CDR3 protein: CASSPLGGDQPQHF

V gene: TRBV7-8
J gene: TRBJ2-7
D gene: NA
clone size: few
CDR3 DNA: TGTGCCAGCAAGGCAGGGCGCTCCTACGAGCAGTACTTC
CDR3 protein: CASKAGRSYEQYF

V gene: TRBV30
J gene: TRBJ2-5
D gene: NA
clone size: NA
CDR3 DNA: TGTGCCTGGAGCCTCCGGCGGTTACAAGAGACCCAGTACTTC
CDR3 protein: CAWSLRRLQETQYF

V gene: TRBV5-4
J gene: TRBJ2-7
D gene: NA
clone size: NA
CDR3 DNA: TGTGCCAGCAGCTTGGTGGGGTCGCCCGAGCAGTACTTC
CDR3 protein: CASSLVGSPEQYF

V gene: TRBV5-1
J gene: TRBJ2-1
D gene: NA
clone size: few
CDR3 DNA: TGCGCCAGCAGTTGGGGTCTCCATGAGCAGTTCTTC
CDR3 protein: CASSWGLHEQFF

V gene: TRBV6-6
J gene: TRBJ1-5
D gene: NA
clone size: NA
CDR3 DNA: TGTGCCAGCAGTGGGACCGTTAATAGCAATCAGCCCCAGCATTTT
CDR3 protein: CASSGTVNSNQPQHF

V gene: TRBV27
J gene: TRBJ1-5
D gene: TRBD1
clone size: NA
CDR3 DNA: TGTGCCAGCGGTGAGGGGACAGGGGGAGGGAATCAGCCCCAGCATTTT
CDR3 protein: CASGEGTGGGNQPQHF

V gene: TRBV2
J gene: TRBJ1-4
D gene: NA
clone size: NA
CDR3 DNA: TGTGCCAGCAGTGAACAGAAGAGGAGTGAAAAACTGTTTTTT
CDR3 protein: CASSEQKRSEKLFF

V gene: TRBV6-1
J gene: TRBJ2-6
D gene: NA
clone size: NA
CDR3 DNA: TGTGCCAGCAGTGTGGATCTCTCTGGGGCCAACGTCCTGACTTTC
CDR3 protein: CASSVDLSGANVLTF